This is a list of T cell receptor beta chains from one sample in a study of cytomegalovirus exposure and HLA in healthy donors. TCRdb's copy holds only in-frame clones and misses some; the assay was immunoSEQ multiplex PCR. Of 160,000 or so clones listed, around 80% are singletons. The material sequenced was PBMCs. The origin of the receptors is a man aged 40-50 years in good health and CMV-seronegative. Each CDR3 is given with its conserved first and last residue. Each record gives: clone size, V gene, J gene, CDR3 protein. Not every row has a clone size; where given, it reads once, few, many or a size class.

>NA|TRBV19|TRBJ2-7
CASSISGAREQYF
>once|TRBV11-2|TRBJ1-2
CASSLPGQIYGYTF
>once|TRBV6-1|TRBJ2-3
CASRTGFWDRDTQYF
>NA|TRBV5-6|TRBJ1-4
CASSPPPQGSNEKLFF
>NA|TRBV21-1|TRBJ2-3
CAIRSGRGTDTQYF
>NA|TRBV30|TRBJ1-3
CAHSFGNTIYF
>NA|TRBV7-3|TRBJ2-6
CASSSGSGANVLTF
>NA|TRBV6-5|TRBJ1-1
CASSYRGQVNTEAFF
>once|TRBV7-9|TRBJ1-6
CASSLGGRISNSPLHF
>NA|TRBV7-9|TRBJ1-2
CASSLSGQGTYGYTF
>NA|TRBV10-3|TRBJ1-2
CAISPGGADYGYTF
>NA|TRBV5-1|TRBJ2-7
CASSPTSVYEQYF
>NA|TRBV29-1|TRBJ1-2
CSVTQVHGYTF
>NA|TRBV19|TRBJ2-1
CASSTQRGSSYNEQFF
>many|TRBV7-6|TRBJ1-1
CASSLDGISEAFF
>NA|TRBV10-2|TRBJ1-2
CASSESRQYGYTF
>NA|TRBV30|TRBJ2-5
CAWSDLGGPETQYF
>NA|TRBV7-9|TRBJ2-6
CASSLALVGVLTF
>few|TRBV7-2|TRBJ1-1
CASSLRTGPLTEAFF
>NA|TRBV6-5|NA
CASSRDFSGNYEQYF
>NA|TRBV10-3|TRBJ1-2
CAISDPTSPGGYTF
>NA|TRBV19|TRBJ2-1
CASTPDAGGTYNEQFF
>NA|TRBV2|TRBJ2-7
CASTNPITRLAGGHYF
>NA|TRBV27|TRBJ2-3
CASSSWTGSTDTQYF
>NA|TRBV29-1|TRBJ1-2
CSVNGDGTANYGYTF
>NA|TRBV2|TRBJ1-5
CASSGPTGQPQHF
>NA|TRBV7-8|TRBJ1-1
CASSSLRGQAFF
>few|TRBV10-3|TRBJ2-5
CAISESRETQYF
>NA|TRBV6-1|TRBJ1-5
CASRQGAGSNQPQHF
>NA|TRBV11-2|TRBJ1-2
CASSRDRVYGYTF
>NA|TRBV29-1|TRBJ1-2
CSVGDSQANYGYTF
>NA|TRBV30|TRBJ2-2
CAFQFQNTGELFF
>NA|TRBV2|TRBJ1-1
CASMGQGGRNTEAFF
>NA|TRBV10-3|TRBJ1-2
CASKQGGTESGYTF
>few|TRBV4-3|TRBJ1-1
CASSQSGAKNTEAFF
>few|TRBV2|TRBJ1-2
CASSGQNYGYTF
>NA|TRBV14|TRBJ1-3
CASSRGTASGNTIYF
>NA|TRBV7-9|TRBJ2-3
CASSTRLEDTQYF
>NA|TRBV19|TRBJ2-2
CASKQRELAGELFF
>NA|TRBV19|TRBJ2-7
CASSMAGVPTYEQYF
>NA|TRBV15|TRBJ2-3
CATSRSMGRTDTQYF
>few|TRBV18|TRBJ2-7
CASSPDKGRGSYEQYF
>once|TRBV6-5|TRBJ2-2
CASGNRGFNTGELFF
>NA|TRBV27|TRBJ2-5
CASSSSSLDETQYF
>NA|TRBV6-1|TRBJ1-1
CASSEFTGVQAFF
>NA|TRBV29-1|TRBJ1-1
CSVDAGTGSTEAFF